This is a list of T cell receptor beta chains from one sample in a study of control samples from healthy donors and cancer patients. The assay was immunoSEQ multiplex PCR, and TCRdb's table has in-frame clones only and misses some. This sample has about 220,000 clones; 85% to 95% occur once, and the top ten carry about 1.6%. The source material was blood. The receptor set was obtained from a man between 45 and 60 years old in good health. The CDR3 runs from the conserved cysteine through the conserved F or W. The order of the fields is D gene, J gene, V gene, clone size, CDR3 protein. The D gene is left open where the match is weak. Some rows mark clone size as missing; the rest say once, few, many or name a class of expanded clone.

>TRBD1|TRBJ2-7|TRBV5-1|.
CASRDRVGDEQYF
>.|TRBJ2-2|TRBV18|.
CASGRPSDTGELFF
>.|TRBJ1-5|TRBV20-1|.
CSASHRPNQPQHF
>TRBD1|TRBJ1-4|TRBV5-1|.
CASSLGQGGEKLFF
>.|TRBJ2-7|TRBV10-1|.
CASSDTRIGYYEQYF
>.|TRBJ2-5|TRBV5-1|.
CASSPAHTGETQYF
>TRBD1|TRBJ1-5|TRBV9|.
CASSRQGGYQPQHF
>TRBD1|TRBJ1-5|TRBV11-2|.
CASSPGQGGSQPQHF
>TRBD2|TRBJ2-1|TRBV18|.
CASSGTSGVGEQFF
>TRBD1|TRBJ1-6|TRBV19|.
CASSETGVNSPLHF
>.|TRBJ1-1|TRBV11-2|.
CASSLDQAREAFF
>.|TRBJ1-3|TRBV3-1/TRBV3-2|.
CASSHLTGLGNTIYF
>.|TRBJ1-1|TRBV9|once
CASSVQGNTEAFF
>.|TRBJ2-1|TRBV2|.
CASEFPEGNEQFF
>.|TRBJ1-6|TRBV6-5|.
CASSSGAPLHF
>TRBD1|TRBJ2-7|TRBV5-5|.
CASSRKGQGTYEQYF
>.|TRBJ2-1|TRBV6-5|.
CASSQGWSYNEQFF
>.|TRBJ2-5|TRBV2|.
CARRDSKETQYF
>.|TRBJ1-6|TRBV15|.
CATTGDGFSYNSPLHF
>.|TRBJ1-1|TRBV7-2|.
CASSLGMGSNTEAFF
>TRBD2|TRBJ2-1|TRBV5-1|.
CASSPLAGGYANEQFF
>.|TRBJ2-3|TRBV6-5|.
CARIILAGVTDTQYF
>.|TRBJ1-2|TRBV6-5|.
CASSLNLNYGYTF
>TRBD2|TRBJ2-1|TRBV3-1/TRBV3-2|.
CASSREGLGSYNEQFF
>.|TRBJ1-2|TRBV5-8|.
CASSFWGHGYTF
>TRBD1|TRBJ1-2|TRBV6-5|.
CASRSTGGKDGYTF